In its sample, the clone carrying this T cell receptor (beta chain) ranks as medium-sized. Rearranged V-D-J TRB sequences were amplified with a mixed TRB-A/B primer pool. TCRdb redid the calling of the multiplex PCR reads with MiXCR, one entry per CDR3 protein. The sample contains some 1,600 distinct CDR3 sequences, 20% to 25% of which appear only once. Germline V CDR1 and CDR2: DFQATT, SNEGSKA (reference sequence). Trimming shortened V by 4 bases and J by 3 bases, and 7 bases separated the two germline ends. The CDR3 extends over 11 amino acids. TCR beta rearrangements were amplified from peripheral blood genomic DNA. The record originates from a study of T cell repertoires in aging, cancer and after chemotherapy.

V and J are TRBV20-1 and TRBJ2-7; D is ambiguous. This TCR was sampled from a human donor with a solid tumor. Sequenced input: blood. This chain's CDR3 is CSATFNYEQYF. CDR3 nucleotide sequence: TGCAGTGCTACGTTCAACTACGAGCAGTACTTC.